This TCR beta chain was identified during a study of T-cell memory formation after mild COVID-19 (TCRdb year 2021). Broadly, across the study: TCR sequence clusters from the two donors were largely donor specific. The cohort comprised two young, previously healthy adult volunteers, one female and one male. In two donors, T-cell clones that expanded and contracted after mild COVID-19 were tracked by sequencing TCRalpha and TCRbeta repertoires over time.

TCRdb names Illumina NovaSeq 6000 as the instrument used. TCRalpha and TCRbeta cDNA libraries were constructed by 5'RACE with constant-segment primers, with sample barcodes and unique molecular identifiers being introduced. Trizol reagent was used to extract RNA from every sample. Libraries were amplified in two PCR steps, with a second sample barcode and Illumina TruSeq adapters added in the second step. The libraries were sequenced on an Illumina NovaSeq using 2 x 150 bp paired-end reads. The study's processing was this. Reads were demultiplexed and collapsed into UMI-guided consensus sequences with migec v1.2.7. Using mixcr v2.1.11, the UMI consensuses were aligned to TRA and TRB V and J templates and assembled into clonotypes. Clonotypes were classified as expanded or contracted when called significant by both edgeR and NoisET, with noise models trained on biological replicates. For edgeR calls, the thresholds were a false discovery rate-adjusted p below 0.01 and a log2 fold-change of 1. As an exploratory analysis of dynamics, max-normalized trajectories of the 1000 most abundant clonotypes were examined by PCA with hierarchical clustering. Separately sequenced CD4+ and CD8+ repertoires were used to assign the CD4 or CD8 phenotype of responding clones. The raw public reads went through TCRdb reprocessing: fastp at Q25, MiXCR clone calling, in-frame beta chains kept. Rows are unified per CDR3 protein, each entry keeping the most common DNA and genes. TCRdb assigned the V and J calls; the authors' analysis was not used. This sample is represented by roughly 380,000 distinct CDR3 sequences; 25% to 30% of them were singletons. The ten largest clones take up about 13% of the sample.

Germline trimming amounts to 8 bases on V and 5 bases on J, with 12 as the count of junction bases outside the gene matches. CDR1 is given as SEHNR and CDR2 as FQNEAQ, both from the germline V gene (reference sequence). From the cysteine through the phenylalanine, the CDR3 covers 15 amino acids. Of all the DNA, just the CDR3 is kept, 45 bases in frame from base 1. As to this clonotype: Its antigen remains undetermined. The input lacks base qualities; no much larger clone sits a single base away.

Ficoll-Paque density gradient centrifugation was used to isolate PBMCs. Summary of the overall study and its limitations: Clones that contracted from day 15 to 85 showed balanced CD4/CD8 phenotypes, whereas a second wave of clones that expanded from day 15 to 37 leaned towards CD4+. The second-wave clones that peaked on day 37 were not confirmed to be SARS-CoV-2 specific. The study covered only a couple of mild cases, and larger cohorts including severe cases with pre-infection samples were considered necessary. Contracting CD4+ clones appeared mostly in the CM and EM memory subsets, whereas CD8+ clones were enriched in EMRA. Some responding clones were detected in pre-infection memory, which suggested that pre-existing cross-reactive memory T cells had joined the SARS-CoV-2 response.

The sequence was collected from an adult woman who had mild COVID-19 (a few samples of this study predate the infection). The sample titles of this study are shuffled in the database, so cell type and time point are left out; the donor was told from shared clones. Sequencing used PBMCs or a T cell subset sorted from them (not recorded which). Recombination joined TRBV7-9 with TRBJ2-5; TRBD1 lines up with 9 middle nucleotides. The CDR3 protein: CASFDRGSVLETQYF. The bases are TGTGCCAGCTTCGACAGGGGGTCGGTTTTGGAGACCCAGTACTTC. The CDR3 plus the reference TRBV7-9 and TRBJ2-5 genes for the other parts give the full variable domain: DTGVSQNPRHKITKRGQNVTFRCDPISEHNRLYWYRQTLGQGPEFLTYFQNEAQLEKSRLLSDRFSAERPKGSFSTLEIQRTEQGDSAMYLCASFDRGSVLETQYFGPGTRLLVL.